The clone carrying this TCR beta chain was seen only a few times. Antigen unknown. Sequencing used immunoSEQ multiplex PCR; TCRdb keeps in-frame clones, though not all of them. This sample carries about 15,000 clones, around 70% of them seen once, and the ten largest clones take around 25%. CDR3 length equals 13 residues. V lost 3 bases to trimming and J lost 6 bases, with 9 bases between them. The germline CDR1 and CDR2 sequences are SGHTA and FQGNSA. This sample was taken from a study of graft-versus-host responses after intestinal transplantation. The overall study: As for transplant type, recipients had multivisceral, liver-intestinal, or isolated intestinal grafts. Anti-thymocyte globulin served as induction for all recipients, who then took tacrolimus and steroids for about 3 years.

Intraepithelial lymphocytes and lamina propria lymphocytes were released through processing of graft tissue. Study results and caveats: GvH clonotypes were identified within recipient marrow, with a subset emerging first in ileum or blood.

The rearrangement uses TRBV7-2 and TRBJ2-4; weak D call: TRBD2 (6 bases). This sample comprised ileum tissue, obtained 717 days after intestinal transplantation. This sequence was found in a human patient who received an intestinal transplant, so some T cells may come from the graft donor. The CDR3 protein is CASSFDGGNIQYF. CDR3 DNA sequence: TGTGCCAGCAGCTTCGACGGGGGAAACATTCAGTACTTC.